This is a list of T cell receptor beta chains from one sample in a study of shared clonotypes between healthy human individuals. TCRdb keeps only in-frame clones here, not all; method: immunoSEQ multiplex PCR. Of some 200,000 clones in the sample, 80% to 95% are singletons; the top ten hold around 0.072%. The sample taken for sequencing was naive CD4+ T cells sorted from blood. The receptors originated from a woman aged 25 to 45 in good health. CDR3s include the opening cysteine and the closing phenylalanine or tryptophan. Fields, in order: clone size, V gene, D gene, J gene, CDR3 protein, CDR3 DNA. The D gene is left open where the match is weak. Some rows have no size entry. The others give once, few or many, or a class for an expanded clone.

>.|TRBV29-1|TRBD1|TRBJ1-1
CSVGTGRREAFF
TGCAGCGTGGGGACAGGGAGACGGGAAGCTTTCTTT
>.|TRBV28|TRBD1|TRBJ1-5
CASSLEGAGQPQHF
TGTGCCAGCAGTTTAGAGGGGGCAGGTCAGCCCCAGCATTTT
>.|TRBV28|.|TRBJ2-6
CASGSGGSGANVLTF
TGTGCCAGCGGCTCCGGGGGTTCTGGGGCCAACGTCCTGACTTTC
>.|TRBV15|.|TRBJ2-7
CATSTPRSYEQYF
TGTGCCACCAGTACGCCTCGCTCCTACGAGCAGTACTTC
>few|TRBV7-8|.|TRBJ2-7
CASSLGTEQYF
TGTGCCAGCAGCTTAGGGACCGAGCAGTACTTC
>.|TRBV6-1|.|TRBJ2-3
CASLLAATDTQYF
TGTGCCAGCCTCTTGGCGGCCACAGATACGCAGTATTTT
>.|TRBV18|TRBD2|TRBJ2-3
CASQGLSGEADTQYF
TGTGCCAGCCAAGGTTTGAGCGGGGAAGCAGATACGCAGTATTTT
>.|TRBV7-2|.|TRBJ2-7
CASSLFGVRTSEQYF
TGTGCCAGCAGCTTGTTCGGAGTCAGGACTTCCGAGCAGTACTTC
>once|TRBV28|TRBD2|TRBJ2-7
CASSFHTSGRWNEQYF
TGTGCCAGCAGTTTTCACACTAGCGGGAGGTGGAACGAGCAGTACTTC
>once|TRBV6-6|.|TRBJ1-2
CASSYSDGYTF
TGTGCCAGCAGTTACTCCGATGGCTACACCTTC
>.|TRBV28|TRBD1|TRBJ1-2
CASSQGQHYGYTF
TGTGCCAGCAGTCAGGGACAGCACTATGGCTACACCTTC
>.|TRBV7-6|.|TRBJ1-2
CASSLSRKTYGYTF
TGTGCCAGCAGCCTATCTCGAAAGACCTATGGCTACACCTTC
>.|TRBV6-5|.|TRBJ1-1
CASSYDGTGTEAFF
TGTGCCAGCAGTTACGATGGGACGGGGACTGAAGCTTTCTTT
>.|TRBV29-1|.|TRBJ2-3
CSVERGGDTQYF
TGCAGCGTTGAGCGGGGTGGGGATACGCAGTATTTT
>.|TRBV27|.|TRBJ1-5
CASSQGLNSNQPQHF
TGTGCCAGCAGCCAGGGACTGAATAGCAATCAGCCCCAGCATTTT
>.|TRBV27|.|TRBJ2-1
CASREISSYNEQFF
TGTGCCAGCAGAGAGATATCTTCCTACAATGAGCAGTTCTTC
>.|TRBV28|TRBD2|TRBJ2-3
CASTLAGSSTDTQYF
TGTGCCAGCACCCTAGCGGGATCGAGCACAGATACGCAGTATTTT
>once|TRBV9|.|TRBJ2-1
CASSVTRFDEQFF
TGTGCCAGCAGCGTAACAAGGTTCGATGAGCAGTTCTTC
>.|TRBV28|.|TRBJ2-7
CASSFSGLSSYEQYF
TGTGCCAGCAGTTTTTCGGGACTTAGCTCCTACGAGCAGTACTTC
>.|TRBV10-2|TRBD1|TRBJ1-1
CASREPGQPAGTEAFF
TGCGCCAGCAGGGAACCGGGACAGCCAGCGGGGACTGAAGCTTTCTTT
>.|TRBV18|.|TRBJ1-1
CASSPAGRGNTEAFF
TGTGCCAGCTCACCGGCAGGGCGGGGGAACACTGAAGCTTTCTTT
>.|TRBV14|.|TRBJ2-2
CASSQVLVRNTGELFF
TGTGCCAGCAGCCAAGTTTTGGTGCGGAACACCGGGGAGCTGTTTTTT
>.|TRBV19|TRBD2|TRBJ2-2
CASDSGRASGELFF
TGTGCCAGTGATAGCGGGAGGGCCTCCGGGGAGCTGTTTTTT
>.|TRBV28|TRBD1|TRBJ1-1
CASSFRDRLNTEAFF
TGTGCCAGCAGTTTCCGGGACAGGTTGAACACTGAAGCTTTCTTT
>.|TRBV10-3|TRBD2|TRBJ2-7
CATQAGATLYEQYF
TGTGCCACGCAAGCGGGAGCGACCTTGTACGAGCAGTACTTC
>.|TRBV19|TRBD2|TRBJ2-7
CASSITTSGRVHEQYF
TGTGCCAGTAGTATAACGACTAGCGGGAGGGTCCACGAGCAGTACTTC
>.|TRBV7-2|.|TRBJ2-1
CASSLTFGGGYNEQFF
TGTGCCAGCAGCTTAACCTTTGGTGGAGGATACAATGAGCAGTTCTTC
>.|TRBV6-1|TRBD2|TRBJ2-7
CASKLGTSGTYEQYF
TGTGCCAGCAAACTGGGGACTAGCGGGACCTACGAGCAGTACTTC
>.|TRBV5-4|.|TRBJ2-5
CASSLAFGTVETQYF
TGTGCCAGCAGCTTGGCCTTCGGCACTGTGGAGACCCAGTACTTC
>.|TRBV7-2|.|TRBJ1-5
CASTQRGGQPQHF
TGTGCCAGCACCCAAAGGGGGGGACAGCCCCAGCATTTT
>.|TRBV18|.|TRBJ1-1
CASSPGNTEAFF
TGTGCCAGCTCACCTGGTAACACTGAAGCTTTCTTT
>.|TRBV5-1|.|TRBJ2-5
CASGPPGPGVQETQYF
TGCGCCAGCGGACCCCCAGGGCCCGGGGTCCAAGAGACCCAGTACTTC
>.|TRBV27|.|TRBJ2-7
CASSLNIESFYEQYF
TGTGCCAGCAGTTTAAATATCGAAAGCTTCTACGAGCAGTACTTC